A selection of T cell receptor beta chains follows, all from one sample in a study of blood T cell repertoires in COVID-19. Libraries were prepared by immunoSEQ multiplex PCR; TCRdb keeps only in-frame clonotypes and omits some of them. Counted here are 250,000 or so clones, roughly 90% occurring once; the ten biggest clones make up roughly 0.8%. Source material: peripheral blood. The receptors stem from a woman in her twenties or thirties with acute or convalescent COVID-19. Both conserved end residues are trimmed from each CDR3.

J gene	V gene	CDR3 protein
TRBJ1-1	TRBV19	ASGALAHAEAF
TRBJ2-5	TRBV5-1	ASSQAFGGGPEETQY
TRBJ1-3	TRBV15	ATSTPSFSGNTIY
TRBJ1-5	TRBV9	ASSVDPGGDQPQH
TRBJ2-3	TRBV9	ASSVFAGGRTDTQY
TRBJ2-7	TRBV27	ASSPTGTAHGEQY
TRBJ2-3	TRBV5-1	ASSLGSGVGDTQY
TRBJ1-6	TRBV25-1	ASSPGQGASPLH
TRBJ2-7	TRBV7-9	ASSLAHTGRYEQY
TRBJ2-5	TRBV7-2	ASSLAERAGRETQY